Given below is one T cell receptor (beta chain) in context. Antigen specificity is unknown. In the PCR, 60 Vbeta and 13 Jbeta primers were used. Under the authors' procedure: Among the unique TCR beta chains that a later analysis counted, about 85 million in all, 9.5 million to 12 million were shared. TCRdb's table, derived via immunoSEQ multiplex PCR, lists solely in-frame clones and lacks some. V and J calls and clone size follow that table, whereas D and trimming were derived from the DNA. The table lists about 120,000 clones, roughly 80% of them singletons. This sample was included in a study of cytomegalovirus exposure and HLA in healthy donors. Study information: About 200 million T cells yielded roughly 120 million unique TCR beta sequences in earlier analysis. Early released data had tens of millions of unique TCRs, all coming from HLA-typed donors. Study outcomes and limitations: After further analysis at a later stage, 16,951 TCR beta sequences were associated with HLA alleles at 0.05 false discovery rate.

V shed 2 bases and J 2 bases; nucleotides not matched to a gene: 2. From germline, CDR1 is MNHEY and CDR2 SMNVEV (reference sequence). CDR3 length: 14 residues. The sequencing input was PBMCs. J is TRBJ1-1 and V is TRBV27, with TRBD1 matching over 7 bases. This clonotype originated in a female donor in good health and CMV-seronegative. CDR3: CASSLGQVNTEAFF. The CDR3 nucleotides read TGTGCCAGCAGTTTAGGACAGGTAAACACTGAAGCTTTCTTT.